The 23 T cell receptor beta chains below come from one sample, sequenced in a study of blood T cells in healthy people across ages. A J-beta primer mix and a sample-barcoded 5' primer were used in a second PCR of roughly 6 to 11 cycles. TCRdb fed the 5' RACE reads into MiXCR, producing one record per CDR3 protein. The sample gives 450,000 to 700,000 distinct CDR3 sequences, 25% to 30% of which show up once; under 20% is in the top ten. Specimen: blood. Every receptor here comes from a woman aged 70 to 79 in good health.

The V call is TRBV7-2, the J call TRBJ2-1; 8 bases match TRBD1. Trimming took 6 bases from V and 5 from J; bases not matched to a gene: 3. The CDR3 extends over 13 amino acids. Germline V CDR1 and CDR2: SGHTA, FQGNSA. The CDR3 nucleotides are TGTGCCAGCAGTCCGGACAGGGACAATGAGCAGTTCTTC. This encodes CASSPDRDNEQFF.

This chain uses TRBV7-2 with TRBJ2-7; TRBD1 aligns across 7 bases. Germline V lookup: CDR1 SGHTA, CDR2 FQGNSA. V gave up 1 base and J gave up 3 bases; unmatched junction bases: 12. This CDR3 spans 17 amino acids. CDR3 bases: TGTGCCAGCAGCTTAGGGATTGGGACAGAGTTAATCTACGAGCAGTACTTC. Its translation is CASSLGIGTELIYEQYF. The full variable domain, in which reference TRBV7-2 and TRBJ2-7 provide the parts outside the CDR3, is GAGVSQSPSNKVTEKGKDVELRCDPISGHTALYWYRQSLGQGLEFLIYFQGNSAPDKSGLPSDRFSAERTGGSVSTLTIQRTQQEDSAVYLCASSLGIGTELIYEQYFGPGTRLTVT.

CDR3 in amino acids: CASSQPRGVSYEQYF. DNA of the CDR3: TGTGCCAGCAGCCAACCGAGGGGGGTATCCTACGAGCAGTACTTC. V is TRBV3-1 and J is TRBJ2-7, with D tentatively TRBD1 or TRBD2 (6 bases each). From germline, CDR1 is LGHDT and CDR2 YNNKEL (reference sequence). The V and J ends lost 2 bases and 1 base respectively, with 12 bases between them. There are 15 residues in the CDR3.

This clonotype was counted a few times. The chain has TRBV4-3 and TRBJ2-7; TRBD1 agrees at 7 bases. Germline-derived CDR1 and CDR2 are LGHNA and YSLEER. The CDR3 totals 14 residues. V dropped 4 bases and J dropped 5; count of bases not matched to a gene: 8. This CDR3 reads CASSRTGADNEQYF. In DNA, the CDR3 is TGCGCCAGCAGCCGAACAGGGGCCGACAACGAGCAGTACTTC.

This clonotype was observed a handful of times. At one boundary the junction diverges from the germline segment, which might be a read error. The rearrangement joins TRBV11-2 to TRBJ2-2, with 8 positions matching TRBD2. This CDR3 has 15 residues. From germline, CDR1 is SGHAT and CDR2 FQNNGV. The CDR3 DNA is TGTGCCAGCACCTTAGCGGGGATTAACACCGGGGAGCTGTTTTTT. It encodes CASTLAGINTGELFF.

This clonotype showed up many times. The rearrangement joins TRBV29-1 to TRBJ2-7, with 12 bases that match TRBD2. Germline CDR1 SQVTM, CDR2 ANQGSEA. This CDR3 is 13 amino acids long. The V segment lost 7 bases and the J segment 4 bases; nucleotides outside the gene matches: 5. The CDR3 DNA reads TGCAGCGCTTCACTAGCGGGGGGTTACGAGCAGTACTTC. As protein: CSASLAGGYEQYF.

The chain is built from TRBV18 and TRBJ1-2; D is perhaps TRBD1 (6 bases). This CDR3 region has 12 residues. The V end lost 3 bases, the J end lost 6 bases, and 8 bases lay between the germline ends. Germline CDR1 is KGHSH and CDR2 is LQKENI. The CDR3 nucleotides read TGTGCCAGCTCACCGGGGGCGGATGGCTACACCTTC. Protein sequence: CASSPGADGYTF. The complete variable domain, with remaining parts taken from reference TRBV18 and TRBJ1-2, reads NAGVMQNPRHLVRRRGQEARLRCSPMKGHSHVYWYRQLPEEGLKFMVYLQKENIIDESGMPKERFSAEFPKEGPSILRIQQVVRGDSAAYFCASSPGADGYTFGSGTRLTVV.

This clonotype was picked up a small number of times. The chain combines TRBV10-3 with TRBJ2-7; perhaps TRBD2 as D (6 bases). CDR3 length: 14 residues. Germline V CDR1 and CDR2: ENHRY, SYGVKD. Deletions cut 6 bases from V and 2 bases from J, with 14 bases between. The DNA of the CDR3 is TGTGCCATCAGATCTAGCGTAGCCCCCTACGAGCAGTACTTC. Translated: CAIRSSVAPYEQYF.

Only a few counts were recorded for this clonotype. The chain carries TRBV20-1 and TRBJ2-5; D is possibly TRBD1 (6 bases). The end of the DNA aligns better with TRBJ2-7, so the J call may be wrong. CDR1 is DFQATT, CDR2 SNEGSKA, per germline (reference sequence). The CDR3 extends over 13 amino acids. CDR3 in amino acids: CSAKVSGAYEQYF. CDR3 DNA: TGCAGTGCCAAAGTTTCAGGGGCATACGAGCAGTACTTC.

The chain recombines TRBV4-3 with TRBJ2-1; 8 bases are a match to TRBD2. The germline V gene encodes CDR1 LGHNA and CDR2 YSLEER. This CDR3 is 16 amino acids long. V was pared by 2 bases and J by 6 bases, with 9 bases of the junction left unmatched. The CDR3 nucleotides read TGCGCCAGCAGCCAATCCCCCAGGCTAGCGGGCAATGAGCAGTTCTTC. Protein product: CASSQSPRLAGNEQFF.

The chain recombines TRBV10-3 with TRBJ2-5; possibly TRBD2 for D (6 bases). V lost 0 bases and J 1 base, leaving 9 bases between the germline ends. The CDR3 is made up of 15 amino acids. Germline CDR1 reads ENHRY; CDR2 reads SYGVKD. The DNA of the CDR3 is TGTGCCATCAGTGAGTCGAGGACTATCCAAGAGACCCAGTACTTC. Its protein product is CAISESRTIQETQYF.

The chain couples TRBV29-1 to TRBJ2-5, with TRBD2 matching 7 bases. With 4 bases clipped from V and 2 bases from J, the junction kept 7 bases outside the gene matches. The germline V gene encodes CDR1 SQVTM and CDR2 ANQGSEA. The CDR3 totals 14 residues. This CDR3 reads CSVGGGLSQETQYF. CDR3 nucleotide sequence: TGCAGCGTTGGGGGGGGACTTTCACAAGAGACCCAGTACTTC.

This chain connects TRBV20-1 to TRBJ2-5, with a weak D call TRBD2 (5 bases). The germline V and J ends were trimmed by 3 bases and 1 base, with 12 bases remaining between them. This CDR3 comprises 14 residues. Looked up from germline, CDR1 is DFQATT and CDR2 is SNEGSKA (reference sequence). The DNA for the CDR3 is TGCAGTGCTAGGCGTCCAGCGGTCCAAGAGACCCAGTACTTC. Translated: CSARRPAVQETQYF.

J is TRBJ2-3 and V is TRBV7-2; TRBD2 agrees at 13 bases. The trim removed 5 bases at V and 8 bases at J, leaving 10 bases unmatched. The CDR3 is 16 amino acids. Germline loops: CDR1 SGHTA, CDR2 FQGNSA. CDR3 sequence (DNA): TGTGCCAGCAGCCTCCAGACTAGCGGGGGGCCAGTTACGCAGTATTTT. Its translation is CASSLQTSGGPVTQYF.

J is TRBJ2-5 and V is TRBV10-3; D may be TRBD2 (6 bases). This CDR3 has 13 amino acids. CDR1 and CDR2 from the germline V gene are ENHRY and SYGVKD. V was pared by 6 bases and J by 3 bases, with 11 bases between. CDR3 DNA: TGTGCCATCAGGGCCGGGACTGAAGAGACCCAGTACTTC. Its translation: CAIRAGTEETQYF.

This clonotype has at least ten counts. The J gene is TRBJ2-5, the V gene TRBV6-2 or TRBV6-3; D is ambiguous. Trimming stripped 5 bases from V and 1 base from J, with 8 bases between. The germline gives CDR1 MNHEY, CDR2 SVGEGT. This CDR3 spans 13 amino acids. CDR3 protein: CASSRYAQETQYF. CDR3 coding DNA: TGTGCCAGCAGTCGCTACGCCCAAGAGACCCAGTACTTC.

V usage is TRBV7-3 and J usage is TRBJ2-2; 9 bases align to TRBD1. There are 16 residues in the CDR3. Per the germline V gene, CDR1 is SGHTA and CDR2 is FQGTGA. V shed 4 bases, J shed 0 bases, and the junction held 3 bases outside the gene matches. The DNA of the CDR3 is TGTGCCAGCAGCTGGACAGGGGCGGCGAACACCGGGGAGCTGTTTTTT. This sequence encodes CASSWTGAANTGELFF.

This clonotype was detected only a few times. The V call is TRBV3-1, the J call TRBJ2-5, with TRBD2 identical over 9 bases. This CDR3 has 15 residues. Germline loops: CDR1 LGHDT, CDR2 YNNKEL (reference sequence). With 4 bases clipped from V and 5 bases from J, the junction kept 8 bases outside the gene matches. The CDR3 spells CASSRAGLATETQYF. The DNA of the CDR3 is TGTGCCAGCAGCCGGGCGGGACTAGCTACGGAGACCCAGTACTTC.

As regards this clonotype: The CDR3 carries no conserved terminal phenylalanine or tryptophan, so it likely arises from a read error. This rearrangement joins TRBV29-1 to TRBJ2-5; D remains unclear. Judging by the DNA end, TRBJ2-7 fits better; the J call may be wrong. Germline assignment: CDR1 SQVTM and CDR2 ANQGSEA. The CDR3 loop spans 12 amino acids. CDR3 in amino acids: CSVVRDSYEQYL. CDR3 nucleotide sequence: TGCAGCGTTGTAAGGGACTCCTACGAGCAGTACCTC.

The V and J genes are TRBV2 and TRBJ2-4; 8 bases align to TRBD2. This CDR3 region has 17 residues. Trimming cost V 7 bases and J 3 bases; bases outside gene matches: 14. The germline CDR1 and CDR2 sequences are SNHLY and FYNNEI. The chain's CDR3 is CASKHSGGWVGKNIQYF. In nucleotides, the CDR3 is TGTGCCAGCAAGCATTCGGGAGGGTGGGTCGGCAAAAACATTCAGTACTTC.

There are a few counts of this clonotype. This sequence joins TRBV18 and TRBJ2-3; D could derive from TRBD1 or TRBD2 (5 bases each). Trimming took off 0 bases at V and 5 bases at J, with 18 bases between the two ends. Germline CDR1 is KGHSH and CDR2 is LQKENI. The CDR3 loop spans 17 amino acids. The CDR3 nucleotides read TGTGCCAGCTCACCACCGCAGAGGGGCGTTTCAAGAGATACGCAGTATTTT. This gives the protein CASSPPQRGVSRDTQYF.

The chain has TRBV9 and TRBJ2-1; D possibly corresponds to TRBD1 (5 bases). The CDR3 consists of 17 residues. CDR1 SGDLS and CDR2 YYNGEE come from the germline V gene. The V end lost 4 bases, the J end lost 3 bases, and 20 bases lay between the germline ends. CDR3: CASSPRVGEGVYNEQFF. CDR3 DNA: TGTGCCAGCAGCCCCCGCGTAGGGGAAGGGGTCTACAATGAGCAGTTCTTC.

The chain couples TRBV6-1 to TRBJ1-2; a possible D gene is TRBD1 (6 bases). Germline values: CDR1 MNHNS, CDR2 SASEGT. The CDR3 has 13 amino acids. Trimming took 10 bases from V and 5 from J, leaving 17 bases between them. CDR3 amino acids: CANSRTVGYGYTF. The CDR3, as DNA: TGTGCCAACTCCCGGACAGTTGGATATGGCTACACCTTC.